This T cell receptor (beta chain) was sequenced for a study of blood T cell repertoires in COVID-19. Study overall: Acute-phase and convalescent COVID-19 samples originated in the United States, Italy and Spain. T cells, B-cell-depleted T cells, or PBMCs provided the cDNA or gDNA that served as material.

Source study methods: The assay estimated nucleated cells by amplifying reference gene primers. TCRdb's table, derived via immunoSEQ multiplex PCR, lists solely in-frame clones and lacks some. That table is the source of V, J and clone size, and D and trimming were worked out from the DNA. The sample contains about 100,000 clones, about 80% of which appear only once. The CDR3 totals 17 residues. Germline V CDR1 and CDR2: LGHNA, YSLEER. V dropped 2 bases and J dropped 3 bases, with 17 bases sitting between them. Material: peripheral blood. The rearrangement links TRBV4-3 to TRBJ1-3, with D possibly TRBD1 on 5 matching bases. The TCR originated in a man between 65 and 79 years old with active or convalescent COVID-19. CDR3 DNA: TGCGCCAGCAGCCAATCCCGATCGGAGGGGATTGGAAACACCATATATTTT. This codes for CASSQSRSEGIGNTIYF.